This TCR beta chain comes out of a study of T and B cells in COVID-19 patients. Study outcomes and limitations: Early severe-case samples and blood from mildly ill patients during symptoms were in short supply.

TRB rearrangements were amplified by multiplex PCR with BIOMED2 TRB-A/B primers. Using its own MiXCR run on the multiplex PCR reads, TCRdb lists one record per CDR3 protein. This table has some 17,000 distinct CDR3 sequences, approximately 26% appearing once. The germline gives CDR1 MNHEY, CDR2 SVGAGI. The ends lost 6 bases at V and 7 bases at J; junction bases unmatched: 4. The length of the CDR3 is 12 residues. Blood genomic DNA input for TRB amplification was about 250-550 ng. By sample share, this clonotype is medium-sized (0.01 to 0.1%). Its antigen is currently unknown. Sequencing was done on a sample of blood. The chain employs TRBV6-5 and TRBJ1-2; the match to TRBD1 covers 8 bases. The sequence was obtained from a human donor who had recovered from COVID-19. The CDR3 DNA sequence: TGTGCCAGCAGCCTAGGGACAGGTGGCTACACCTTC. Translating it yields CASSLGTGGYTF.